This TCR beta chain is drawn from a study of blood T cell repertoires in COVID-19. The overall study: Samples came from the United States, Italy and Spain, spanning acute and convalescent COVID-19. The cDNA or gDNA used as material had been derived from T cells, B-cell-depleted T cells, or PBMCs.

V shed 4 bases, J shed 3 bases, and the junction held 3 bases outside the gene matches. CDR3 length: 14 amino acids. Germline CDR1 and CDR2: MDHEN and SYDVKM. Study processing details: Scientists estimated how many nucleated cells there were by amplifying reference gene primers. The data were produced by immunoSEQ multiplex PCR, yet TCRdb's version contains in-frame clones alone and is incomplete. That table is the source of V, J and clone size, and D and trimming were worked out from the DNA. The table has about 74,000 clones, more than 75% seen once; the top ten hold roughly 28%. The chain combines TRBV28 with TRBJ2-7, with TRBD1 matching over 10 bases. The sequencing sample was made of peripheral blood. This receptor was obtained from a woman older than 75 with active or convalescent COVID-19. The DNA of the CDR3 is TGTGCCAGCAGTTACCGGGACAGGGGCTACGAGCAGTACTTC. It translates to CASSYRDRGYEQYF.